The T cell receptor (beta chain) described here comes from a study of vaccination and CD4 T cells after COVID-19. About the study: Two of the convalescents were Hispanic, and convalescents were six males and four females. Post-vaccine sampling followed dose two by a median about 72 days (range 14 to 241).

Sequenced with the Oncomine TCR Beta short-read assay was DNA taken from cultured CD4+ T cells. The authors extracted genomic DNA from cultured CD4+ T cells. A single record per CDR3 protein comes from TCRdb applying MiXCR to the PCR reads. The sample lists approximately 14,000 distinct CDR3 sequences; under 30% were seen once. This clonotype was detected a few times. Its antigen is unknown. The CDR3 runs 12 residues. V lost 6 bases to trimming and J lost 9 bases, with 17 bases between them. Looked up from germline, CDR1 is DFQATT and CDR2 is SNEGSKA (reference sequence). As to treatment: approximately 9-day PBMC culture with coronavirus spike peptide pools or control peptides (ViraFEST assay). ViraFEST sequenced TCRs after peptide-pool expansion of antigen-specific T cells.

The sample was cultured CD4+ T cells from blood. The chain is built from TRBV20-1 and TRBJ2-5; possible D gene TRBD1, 6 bases. This sequence originates from a human donor with COVID-19. The chain's CDR3 is CSAKRQVGPQYF. CDR3 DNA sequence: TGCAGTGCCAAAAGACAGGTGGGGCCCCAGTACTTC.